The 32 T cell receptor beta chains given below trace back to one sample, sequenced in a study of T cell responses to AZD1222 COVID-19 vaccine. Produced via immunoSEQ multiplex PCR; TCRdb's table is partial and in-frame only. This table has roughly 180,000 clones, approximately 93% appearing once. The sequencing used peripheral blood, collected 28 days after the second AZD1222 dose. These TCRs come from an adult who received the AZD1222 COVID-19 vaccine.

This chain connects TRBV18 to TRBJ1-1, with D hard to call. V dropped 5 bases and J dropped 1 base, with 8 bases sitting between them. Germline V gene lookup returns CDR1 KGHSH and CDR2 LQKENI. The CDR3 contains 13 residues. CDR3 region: CASSFDKNTEAFF. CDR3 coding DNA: TGTGCCAGCTCATTCGACAAGAACACTGAAGCTTTCTTT. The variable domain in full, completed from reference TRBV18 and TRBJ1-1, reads NAGVMQNPRHLVRRRGQEARLRCSPMKGHSHVYWYRQLPEEGLKFMVYLQKENIIDESGMPKERFSAEFPKEGPSILRIQQVVRGDSAAYFCASSFDKNTEAFFGQGTRLTVV.

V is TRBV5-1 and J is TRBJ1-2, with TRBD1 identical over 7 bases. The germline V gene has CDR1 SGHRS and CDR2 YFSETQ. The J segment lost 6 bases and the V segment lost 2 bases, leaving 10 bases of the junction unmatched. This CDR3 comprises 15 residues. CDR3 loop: CASSFQSYRGNGYTF. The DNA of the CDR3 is TGCGCCAGCAGCTTCCAGTCCTACAGGGGTAATGGCTACACCTTC.

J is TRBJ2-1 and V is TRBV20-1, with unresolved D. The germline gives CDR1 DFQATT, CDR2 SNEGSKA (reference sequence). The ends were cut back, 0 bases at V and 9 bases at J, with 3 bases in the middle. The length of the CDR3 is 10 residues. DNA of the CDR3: TGCAGTGCTAGAGAGGTTGAGCAGTTCTTC. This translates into CSAREVEQFF.

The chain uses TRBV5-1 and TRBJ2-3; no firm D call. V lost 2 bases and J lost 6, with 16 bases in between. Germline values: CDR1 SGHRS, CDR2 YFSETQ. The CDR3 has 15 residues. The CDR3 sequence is CASSFRGISKDTQYF. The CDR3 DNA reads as TGCGCCAGCAGCTTTCGCGGTATTAGCAAGGATACGCAGTATTTT.

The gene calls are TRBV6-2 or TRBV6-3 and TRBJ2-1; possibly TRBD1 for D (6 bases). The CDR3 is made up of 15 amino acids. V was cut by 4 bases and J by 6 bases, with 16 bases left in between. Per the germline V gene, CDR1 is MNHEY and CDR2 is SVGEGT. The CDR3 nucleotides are TGTGCCAGCAGTTCCGTCCCGGGACACCCCAATGAGCAGTTCTTC. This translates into CASSSVPGHPNEQFF.

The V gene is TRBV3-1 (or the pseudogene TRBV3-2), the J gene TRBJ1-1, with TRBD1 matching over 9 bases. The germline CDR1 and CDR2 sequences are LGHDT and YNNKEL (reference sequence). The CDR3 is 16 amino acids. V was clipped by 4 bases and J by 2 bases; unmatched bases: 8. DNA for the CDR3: TGTGCCAGCAGCCCCGGACAGGGGTCTTTAAACACTGAAGCTTTCTTT. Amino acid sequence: CASSPGQGSLNTEAFF.

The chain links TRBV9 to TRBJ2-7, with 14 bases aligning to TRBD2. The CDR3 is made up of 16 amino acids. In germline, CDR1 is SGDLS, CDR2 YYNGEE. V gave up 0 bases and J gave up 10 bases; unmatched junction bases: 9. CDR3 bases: TGTGCCAGCAGCGTAGGCTCAGGGACTAGCGGGAGTCTTCAGTACTTC. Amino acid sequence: CASSVGSGTSGSLQYF.

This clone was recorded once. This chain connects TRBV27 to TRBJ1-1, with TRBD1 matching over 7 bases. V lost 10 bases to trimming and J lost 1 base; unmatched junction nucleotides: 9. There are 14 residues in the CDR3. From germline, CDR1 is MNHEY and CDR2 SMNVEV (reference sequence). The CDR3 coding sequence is TGTGCCACCGCACAGGGGTATGGGAACACTGAAGCTTTCTTT. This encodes CATAQGYGNTEAFF.

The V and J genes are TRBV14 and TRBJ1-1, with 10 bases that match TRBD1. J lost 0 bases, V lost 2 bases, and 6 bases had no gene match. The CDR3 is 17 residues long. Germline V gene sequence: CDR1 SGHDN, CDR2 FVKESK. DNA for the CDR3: TGTGCCAGCAGCCAAAAACCGACAGGGGGCATGAACACTGAAGCTTTCTTT. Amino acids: CASSQKPTGGMNTEAFF.

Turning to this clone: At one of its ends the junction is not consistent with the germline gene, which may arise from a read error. CDR3 sequence: CASSLEGGLAETQYF. For the CDR3, the DNA is TGTGCTAGCAGCTTAGAGGGGGGATTGGCAGAGACCCAGTACTTC. The rearrangement joins TRBV7-7 to TRBJ2-5, with D perhaps being TRBD1 or TRBD2 (6 bases each). From germline, CDR1 is SSHAT and CDR2 FNYEAQ (reference sequence). CDR3 length: 15 residues.

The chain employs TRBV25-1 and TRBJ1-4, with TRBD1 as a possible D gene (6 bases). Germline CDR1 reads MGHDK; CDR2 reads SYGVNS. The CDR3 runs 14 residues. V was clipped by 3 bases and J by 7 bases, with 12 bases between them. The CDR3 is CASSERGTLEKLFF. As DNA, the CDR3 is TGTGCCAGCAGTGAGAGGGGGACTCTTGAAAAACTGTTTTTT.

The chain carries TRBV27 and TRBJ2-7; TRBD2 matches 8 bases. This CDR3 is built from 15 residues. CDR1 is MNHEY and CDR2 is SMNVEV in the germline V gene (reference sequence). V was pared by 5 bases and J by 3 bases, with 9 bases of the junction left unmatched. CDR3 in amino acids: CASSRPAGGNYEQYF. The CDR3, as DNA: TGTGCCAGCAGTCGACCGGCGGGGGGTAACTACGAGCAGTACTTC.

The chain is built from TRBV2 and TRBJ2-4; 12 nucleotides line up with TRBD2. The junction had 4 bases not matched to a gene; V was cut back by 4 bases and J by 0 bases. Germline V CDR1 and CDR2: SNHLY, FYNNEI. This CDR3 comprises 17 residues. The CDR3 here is CASSGLAGVIAKNIQYF. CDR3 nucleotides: TGTGCCAGCAGTGGACTAGCGGGGGTTATAGCCAAAAACATTCAGTACTTC.

CDR3 DNA sequence: TGTGCCAGCAGCTTGTACGGGGTCACAGATACGCAGTATTTT. Translation gives CASSLYGVTDTQYF. The chain employs TRBV7-3 and TRBJ2-3; a weak D match, TRBD2 (5 bases). Looked up from germline, CDR1 is SGHTA and CDR2 is FQGTGA. There are 14 residues in the CDR3. With 3 bases removed from V and 2 bases from J, the gap between germline ends came to 9 bases.

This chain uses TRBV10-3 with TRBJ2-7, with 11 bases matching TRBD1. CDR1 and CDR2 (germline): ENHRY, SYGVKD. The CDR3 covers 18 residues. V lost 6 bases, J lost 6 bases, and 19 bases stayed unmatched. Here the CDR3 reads CAIRASTAGTGGWGEQYF. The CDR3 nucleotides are TGTGCCATCAGGGCCAGCACCGCCGGGACAGGGGGTTGGGGCGAGCAGTACTTC.

CDR3 region: CASSQGYWVGGEKLFF. CDR3 DNA sequence: TGCGCCAGCAGCCAGGGCTATTGGGTTGGGGGGGAAAAACTGTTTTTT. The chain employs TRBV4-3 and TRBJ1-4, with a tentative D call TRBD1 (5 bases). The CDR3 length is 16 residues. CDR1 is LGHNA, CDR2 YSLEER, per germline. Trimming stripped 3 bases from V and 8 bases from J, with 19 bases between.

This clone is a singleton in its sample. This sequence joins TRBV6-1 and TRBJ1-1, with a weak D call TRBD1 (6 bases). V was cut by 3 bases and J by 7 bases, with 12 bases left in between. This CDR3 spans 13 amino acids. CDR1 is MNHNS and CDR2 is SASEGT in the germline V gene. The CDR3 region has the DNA TGTGCCAGCAGTGATGAAGGGGGGTTTGAAGCTTTCTTT. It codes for CASSDEGGFEAFF.

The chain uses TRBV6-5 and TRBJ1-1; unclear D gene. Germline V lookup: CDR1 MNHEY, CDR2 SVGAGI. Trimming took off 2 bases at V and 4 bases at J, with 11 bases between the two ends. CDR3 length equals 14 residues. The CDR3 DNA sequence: TGTGCCAGCAGTTACCTCCGAGGTGGCACTGAAGCTTTCTTT. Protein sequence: CASSYLRGGTEAFF.

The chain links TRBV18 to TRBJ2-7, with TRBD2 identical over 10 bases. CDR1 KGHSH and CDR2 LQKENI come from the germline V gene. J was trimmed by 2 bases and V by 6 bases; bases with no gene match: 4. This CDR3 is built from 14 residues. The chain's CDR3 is CASSSSGSTYEQYF. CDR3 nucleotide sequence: TGTGCCAGCTCGTCTAGCGGGAGTACCTACGAGCAGTACTTC.

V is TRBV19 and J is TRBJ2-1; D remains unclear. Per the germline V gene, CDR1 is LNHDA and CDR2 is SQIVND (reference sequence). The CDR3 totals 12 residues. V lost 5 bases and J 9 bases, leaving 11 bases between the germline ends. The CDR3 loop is CASSGEVIEQFF. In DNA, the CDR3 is TGTGCCAGTAGTGGTGAGGTCATTGAGCAGTTCTTC. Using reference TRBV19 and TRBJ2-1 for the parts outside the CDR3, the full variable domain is DGGITQSPKYLFRKEGQNVTLSCEQNLNHDAMYWYRQDPGQGLRLIYYSQIVNDFQKGDIAEGYSVSREKKESFPLTVTSAQKNPTAFYLCASSGEVIEQFFGPGTRLTVL.

CDR3 protein: CASSPTAETEAFF. The CDR3 DNA follows: TGTGCCAGCAGTCCCACAGCAGAAACTGAAGCTTTCTTT. V and J are TRBV27 and TRBJ1-1; D uncertain. Germline V CDR1 and CDR2: MNHEY, SMNVEV (reference sequence). CDR3 length equals 13 residues. Trimming removed 5 bases from V and 5 bases from J, with 12 bases in between.

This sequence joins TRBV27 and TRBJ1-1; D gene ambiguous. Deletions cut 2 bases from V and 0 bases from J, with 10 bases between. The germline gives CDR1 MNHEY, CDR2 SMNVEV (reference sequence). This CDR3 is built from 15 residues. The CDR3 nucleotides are TGTGCCAGCAGTTTAGCAGCCGGGTTGAACACTGAAGCTTTCTTT. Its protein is CASSLAAGLNTEAFF.

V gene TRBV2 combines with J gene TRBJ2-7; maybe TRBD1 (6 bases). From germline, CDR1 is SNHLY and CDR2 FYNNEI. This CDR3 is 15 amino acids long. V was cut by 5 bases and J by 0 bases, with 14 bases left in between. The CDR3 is CASSTADRSSYEQYF. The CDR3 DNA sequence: TGTGCCAGCAGTACTGCGGACAGAAGCTCCTACGAGCAGTACTTC.

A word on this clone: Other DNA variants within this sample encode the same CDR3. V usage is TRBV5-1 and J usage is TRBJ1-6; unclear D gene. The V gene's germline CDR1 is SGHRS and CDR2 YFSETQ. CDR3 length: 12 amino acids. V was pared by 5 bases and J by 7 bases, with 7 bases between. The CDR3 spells CASSEPNSPLHF. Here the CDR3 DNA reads TGCGCCAGCAGTGAGCCCAATTCACCCCTCCACTTT.

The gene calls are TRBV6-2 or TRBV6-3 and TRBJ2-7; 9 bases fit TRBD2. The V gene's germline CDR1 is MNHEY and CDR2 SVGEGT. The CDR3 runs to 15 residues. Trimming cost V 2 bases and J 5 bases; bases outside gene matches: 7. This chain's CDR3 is CASSYQSGGINEQYF. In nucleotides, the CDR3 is TGTGCCAGCAGTTACCAAAGCGGGGGGATTAACGAGCAGTACTTC.

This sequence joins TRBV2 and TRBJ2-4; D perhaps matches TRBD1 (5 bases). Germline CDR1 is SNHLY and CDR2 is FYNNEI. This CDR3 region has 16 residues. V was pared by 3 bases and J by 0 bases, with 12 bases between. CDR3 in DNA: TGTGCCAGCAGTGATTGGGGAAGGGGAGCCAAAAACATTCAGTACTTC. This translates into CASSDWGRGAKNIQYF.

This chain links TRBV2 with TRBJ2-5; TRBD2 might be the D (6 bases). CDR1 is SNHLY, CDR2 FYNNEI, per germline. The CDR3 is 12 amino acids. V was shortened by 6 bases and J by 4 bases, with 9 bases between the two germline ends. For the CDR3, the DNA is TGTGCCAGCAGGGACTACCGAGAGACCCAGTACTTC. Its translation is CASRDYRETQYF.

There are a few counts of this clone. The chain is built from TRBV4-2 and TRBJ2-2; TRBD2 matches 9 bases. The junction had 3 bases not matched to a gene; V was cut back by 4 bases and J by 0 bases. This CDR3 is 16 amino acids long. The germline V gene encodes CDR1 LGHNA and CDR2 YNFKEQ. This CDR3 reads CASSPSGNTNTGELFF. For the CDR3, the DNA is TGTGCCAGCAGCCCTAGCGGGAACACGAACACCGGGGAGCTGTTTTTT.

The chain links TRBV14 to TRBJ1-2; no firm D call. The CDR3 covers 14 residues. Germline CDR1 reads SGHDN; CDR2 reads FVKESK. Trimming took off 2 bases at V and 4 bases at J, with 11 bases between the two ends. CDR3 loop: CASSQSYPSYGYTF. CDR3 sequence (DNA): TGTGCCAGCAGCCAAAGTTATCCCTCCTATGGCTACACCTTC.

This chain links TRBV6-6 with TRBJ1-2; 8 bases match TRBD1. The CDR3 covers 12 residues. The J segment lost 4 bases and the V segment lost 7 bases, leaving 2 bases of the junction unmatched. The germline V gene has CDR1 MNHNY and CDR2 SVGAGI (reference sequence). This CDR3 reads CASTGQGYGYTF. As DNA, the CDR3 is TGTGCCAGCACCGGACAGGGCTATGGCTACACCTTC.

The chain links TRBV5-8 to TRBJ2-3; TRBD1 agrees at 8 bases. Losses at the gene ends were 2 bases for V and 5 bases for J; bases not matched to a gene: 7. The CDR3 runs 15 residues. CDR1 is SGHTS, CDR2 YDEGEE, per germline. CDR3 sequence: CASSFQGARGDTQYF. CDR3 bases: TGTGCCAGCAGCTTTCAGGGGGCGCGCGGAGATACGCAGTATTTT.

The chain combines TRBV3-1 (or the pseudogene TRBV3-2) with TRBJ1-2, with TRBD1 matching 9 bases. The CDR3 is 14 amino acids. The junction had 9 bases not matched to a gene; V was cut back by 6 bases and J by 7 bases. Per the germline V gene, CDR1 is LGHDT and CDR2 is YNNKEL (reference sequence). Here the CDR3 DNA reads TGTGCCAGCAGTATTACAGGGGGCTCTCGTGGCTACACCTTC. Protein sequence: CASSITGGSRGYTF.